Included here is one T cell receptor beta chain sequence, with context. The sample's time point: newly diagnosed GD, antithyroid drugs for less than 3 months. Generation of the TCR library employed RNA extracted from PBMCs. The data originate from a study of regulatory T cells in long-lasting Graves disease. About the research overall: For a period under 3 months, newly diagnosed Graves' patients had taken antithyroid drugs.

Library construction for TCR beta used iRepertoire HTBI primers and Arm-PCR of CDR3 regions. Using its own MiXCR run on the multiplex PCR reads, TCRdb lists one record per CDR3 protein. This sample has approximately 300,000 distinct CDR3 sequences, with 18% found just once. CDR1 is GTSNPN, CDR2 SVGIG, per germline (reference sequence). CDR3 size: 15 residues. With 2 bases clipped from V and 5 bases from J, the junction kept 11 bases outside the gene matches. The chain carries TRBV30 and TRBJ1-1, with 7 bases fitting TRBD1. The starting material was peripheral blood mononuclear cells (PBMCs), obtained at new diagnosis, from a patient treated with antithyroid drugs. This TCR came from a female donor with Graves disease. The CDR3 is CAWSSGTEGKTEAFF. The CDR3 DNA reads TGTGCCTGGAGTTCCGGGACAGAAGGGAAGACTGAAGCTTTCTTT.